This T cell receptor beta chain emerged from a study of siplizumab effects on memory and regulatory T cells. The study's findings and limits: The study found that mappable alloreactive CD4+ clones averaged around 69% Treg-derived with siplizumab and more than 25% in controls. Alloreactive sequences traceable to unstimulated CD4+ memory cells were significantly reduced by siplizumab. The apparent diversity of naive T cells exceeded that of memory cells, and naive T cells seemed to make a major contribution to the alloresponse. Proliferating Tregs in siplizumab cultures were never verified as suppressive.

Assay: immunoSEQ multiplex PCR; the TCRdb copy retains only in-frame clones and omits some. The sample consists of approximately 94,000 clones, roughly 93% of them appearing once. Only one count was recorded for this clone. The antigen remains undetermined. The receptor was isolated from a human donor in good health. Source material: non-Treg CD4+ T cells sorted from blood.

The CDR3 DNA sequence: TGCGCCAGCAGCCATCTCAGGGGAAATAGCAATCAGCCCCAGCATTTT. As protein: CASSHLRGNSNQPQHF. V and J are TRBV4-1 and TRBJ1-5; a weak D match, TRBD1 (6 bases). The V gene lost 3 bases and the J gene lost 0 bases, with 12 bases spanning the gap. CDR1 MGHRA and CDR2 YSYEKL come from the germline V gene. The CDR3 loop spans 16 amino acids.